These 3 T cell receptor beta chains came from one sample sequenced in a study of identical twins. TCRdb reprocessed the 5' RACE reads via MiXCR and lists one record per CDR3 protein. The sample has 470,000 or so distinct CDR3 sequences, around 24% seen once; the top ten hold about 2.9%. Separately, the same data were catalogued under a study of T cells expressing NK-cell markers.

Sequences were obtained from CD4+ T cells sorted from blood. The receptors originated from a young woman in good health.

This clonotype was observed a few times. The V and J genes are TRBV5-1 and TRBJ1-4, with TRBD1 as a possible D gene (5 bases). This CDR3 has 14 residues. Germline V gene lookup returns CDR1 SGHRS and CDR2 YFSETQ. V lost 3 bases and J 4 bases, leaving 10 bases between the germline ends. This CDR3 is CASSSWDLNEKLFF. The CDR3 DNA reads TGCGCCAGCAGCTCGTGGGACCTTAATGAAAAACTGTTTTTT.

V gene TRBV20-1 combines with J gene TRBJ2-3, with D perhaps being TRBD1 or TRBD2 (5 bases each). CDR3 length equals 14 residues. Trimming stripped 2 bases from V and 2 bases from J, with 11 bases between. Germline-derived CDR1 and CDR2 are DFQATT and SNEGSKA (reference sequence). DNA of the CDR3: TGCAGTGCTAGACGGGGCCCTAACACAGATACGCAGTATTTT. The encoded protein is CSARRGPNTDTQYF.

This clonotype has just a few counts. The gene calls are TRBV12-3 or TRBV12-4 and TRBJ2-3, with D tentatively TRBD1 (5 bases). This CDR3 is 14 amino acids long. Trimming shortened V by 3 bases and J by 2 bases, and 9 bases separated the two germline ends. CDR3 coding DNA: TGTGCCAGCAGTTTCTCGACAGACACAGATACGCAGTATTTT. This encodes CASSFSTDTDTQYF.